The next 25 T cell receptor beta chains were all read from a single sample in a study of radiation and T cells in renal cell carcinoma. The protocol was immunoSEQ multiplex PCR, while the TCRdb copy is restricted to in-frame clones and leaves out a portion. The sample records about 43,000 clones, roughly four fifths being singletons. Specified time point: blood 4 weeks post-SBRT, at nephrectomy. Noted treatment: 15 Gy SBRT to primary tumor, nephrectomy 4 weeks later. The sequences come from blood, collected from a patient whose treatment included radiotherapy and nephrectomy. The receptor source for this set is a woman aged 70-85 years with renal cell carcinoma.

This clone was observed a few times. The rearrangement joins TRBV5-1 to TRBJ1-1; D might be TRBD1 (6 bases). V dropped 5 bases and J dropped 2 bases, with 19 bases sitting between them. This CDR3 region has 16 residues. Germline assignment: CDR1 SGHRS and CDR2 YFSETQ. The CDR3 region is CASSSIPLQGNTEAFF. The CDR3 DNA reads as TGCGCCAGCAGTTCGATTCCTCTACAGGGTAACACTGAAGCTTTCTTT. The full variable domain, rest sourced from reference TRBV5-1 and TRBJ1-1, is KAGVTQTPRYLIKTRGQQVTLSCSPISGHRSVSWYQQTPGQGLQFLFEYFSETQRNKGNFPGRFSGRQFSNSRSEMNVSTLELGDSALYLCASSSIPLQGNTEAFFGQGTRLTVV.

The sample holds a few counts of this clone. The chain joins TRBV29-1 to TRBJ2-3; 8 nucleotides match TRBD1. The CDR3 loop spans 14 amino acids. The V and J ends lost 0 bases and 3 bases, in that order; junction bases with no gene match: 2. The germline gives CDR1 SQVTM, CDR2 ANQGSEA. The CDR3 nucleotides read TGCAGCGTTGAAGATTGGACAGGGACAGATACGCAGTATTTT. Protein product: CSVEDWTGTDTQYF.

The genes are TRBV25-1 and TRBJ2-5; D gene ambiguous. V was clipped by 2 bases and J by 5 bases, with 6 bases between them. The germline gives CDR1 MGHDK, CDR2 SYGVNS. The CDR3 loop spans 12 amino acids. CDR3 nucleotide sequence: TGTGCCAGCAGTGAACAGTCTGAGACCCAGTACTTC. Amino acids: CASSEQSETQYF.

The genes are TRBV5-6 and TRBJ1-5; D is possibly TRBD1 (5 bases). The germline V and J ends were trimmed by 4 bases and 0 bases, with 20 bases remaining between them. Per germline, CDR1 SGHDT and CDR2 YYEEEE. There are 18 residues in the CDR3. CDR3: CASSRAGWGDYSNQPQHF. CDR3 DNA: TGTGCCAGCAGCCGGGCAGGGTGGGGGGATTATAGCAATCAGCCCCAGCATTTT. Complete variable domain (other parts from reference TRBV5-6 and TRBJ1-5): DAGVTQSPTHLIKTRGQQVTLRCSPKSGHDTVSWYQQALGQGPQFIFQYYEEEERQRGNFPDRFSGHQFPNYSSELNVNALLLGDSALYLCASSRAGWGDYSNQPQHFGDGTRLSIL.

This clone came up a few times. The rearrangement links TRBV11-3 to TRBJ2-1; tentative D call: TRBD2 (5 bases). The CDR3 is 13 residues long. The V end was cut by 8 bases, the J end by 8 bases, with 16 bases between. CDR1 and CDR2 from the germline V gene are SGHNT and YENEEA. For the CDR3, the DNA is TGTGCCAGCGGTTTTTCAGGAGGCGATGAGCAGTTCTTC. This encodes CASGFSGGDEQFF.

This clone has a handful of counts. The V call is TRBV5-6, the J call TRBJ2-7; D tentatively reads TRBD1 or TRBD2 (5 bases each). This CDR3 region has 12 residues. Germline CDR1 SGHDT, CDR2 YYEEEE. Trimming shortened V by 4 bases and J by 9 bases, and 14 bases separated the two germline ends. In DNA, the CDR3 is TGTGCCAGCAGCCCTGGGACGGACGGGCAGTACTTC. Encoded protein: CASSPGTDGQYF.

The chain employs TRBV5-4 and TRBJ1-2, with TRBD1 matching over 9 bases. With 4 bases clipped from V and 7 bases from J, the junction kept 8 bases outside the gene matches. The CDR3 runs 14 residues. CDR1 is SGHNT and CDR2 is YYREEE in the germline V gene (reference sequence). Written as DNA, the CDR3 is TGTGCCAGCAGCCAGATAGGACAGGGGTTTGGCTACACCTTC. Amino acids: CASSQIGQGFGYTF.

The chain employs TRBV27 and TRBJ2-1, with a weak D call TRBD1 (5 bases). In germline, CDR1 is MNHEY, CDR2 SMNVEV (reference sequence). The ends were cut back, 6 bases at V and 1 base at J, with 19 bases in the middle. CDR3 size: 17 residues. The CDR3 loop reads CASSQFQGLGSYNEQFF. DNA for the CDR3: TGTGCCAGCAGCCAATTCCAGGGCCTTGGTTCCTACAATGAGCAGTTCTTC.

This clone was seen just once. This chain uses TRBV7-7 with TRBJ2-5; D remains ambiguous. The CDR3 contains 13 residues. Germline V gene data show CDR1 as SSHAT and CDR2 as FNYEAQ (reference sequence). V was clipped by 5 bases and J by 2 bases, with 9 bases between them. This CDR3 reads CASSKDGQETQYF. CDR3 DNA: TGTGCCAGCAGCAAGGACGGACAAGAGACCCAGTACTTC.

As for this clone: A read error is possible here, since a much larger clone lies one base away. The V call is TRBV7-2, the J call TRBJ1-2, with 7 bases aligning to TRBD1. The germline gives CDR1 SGHTA, CDR2 FQGNSA. The CDR3 runs 13 residues. Trimming removed 1 base from V and 6 bases from J; junction bases left unmatched: 2. The CDR3 region is CASSLEQGHGYTF. The CDR3 bases are TGTGCCAGCAGCTTAGAACAGGGGCATGGCTACACCTTC.

This chain links TRBV5-4 with TRBJ2-7; 10 positions agree with TRBD1. V shed 4 bases and J 2 bases; nucleotides not matched to a gene: 6. CDR3 length equals 15 residues. Germline CDR1 and CDR2: SGHNT and YYREEE (reference sequence). CDR3 protein: CASSEWDRGTYEQYF. The CDR3 DNA reads as TGTGCCAGCAGCGAATGGGACAGGGGAACCTACGAGCAGTACTTC.

The chain recombines TRBV5-1 with TRBJ2-3; 7 positions agree with TRBD1. The V segment lost 4 bases and the J segment 2 bases; nucleotides outside the gene matches: 7. The V gene's germline CDR1 is SGHRS and CDR2 YFSETQ. The CDR3 has 15 residues. The CDR3 loop reads CASSPNDRVTDTQYF. The CDR3 DNA reads as TGCGCCAGCAGCCCAAACGACAGGGTCACAGATACGCAGTATTTT.

The DNA for the CDR3 is TGTGCCAGCAGAACTCAGGGACTAGCGTTGGCAGAGACCCAGTACTTC. It codes for CASRTQGLALAETQYF. V and J are TRBV6-6 and TRBJ2-5, with TRBD2 identical over 10 bases. CDR3 length: 16 amino acids. V lost 6 bases, J lost 4 bases, and 11 bases stayed unmatched. Germline CDR1 is MNHNY and CDR2 is SVGAGI (reference sequence).

The chain combines TRBV6-1 with TRBJ1-1; D gene unclear. Germline assignment: CDR1 MNHNS and CDR2 SASEGT. The CDR3 extends over 13 amino acids. Trimming left V 4 bases short and J 11 bases short, with 17 bases between. CDR3 sequence: CASSAGETYSAFF. The CDR3 DNA reads as TGTGCCAGCAGTGCTGGGGAAACCTACTCGGCTTTCTTT.

The rearrangement links TRBV30 to TRBJ2-1; perhaps TRBD2 as D (5 bases). V was trimmed by 2 bases and J by 5 bases, leaving 10 bases between them. The CDR3 covers 13 residues. CDR1 is GTSNPN and CDR2 is SVGIG in the germline V gene (reference sequence). CDR3 sequence (DNA): TGTGCCTGGAGTCCGGACTCACACAATGAGCAGTTCTTC. Protein: CAWSPDSHNEQFF.

The V call is TRBV29-1, the J call TRBJ2-1, with D possibly being TRBD1 or TRBD2 (7 bases each). V lost 6 bases and J 5 bases, leaving 23 bases between the germline ends. This CDR3 has 16 amino acids. Germline V lookup: CDR1 SQVTM, CDR2 ANQGSEA. The CDR3 is CSVAGGAALWDNEQFF. CDR3 DNA sequence: TGCAGCGTGGCAGGGGGGGCGGCCCTTTGGGACAATGAGCAGTTCTTC.

V usage is TRBV18 and J usage is TRBJ2-7, with D possibly being TRBD1 (5 bases). This CDR3 has 13 amino acids. Deletions cut 5 bases from V and 0 bases from J, with 8 bases between. The V gene's germline CDR1 is KGHSH and CDR2 LQKENI. The CDR3 sequence is CASSSDSSYEQYF. In DNA, the CDR3 is TGTGCCAGCTCATCCGACAGCTCCTACGAGCAGTACTTC.

This clone is a singleton in its sample. The chain recombines TRBV27 with TRBJ2-7; TRBD2 agrees at 13 bases. Trimming removed 0 bases from V and 9 bases from J; junction bases left unmatched: 5. Germline V gene lookup returns CDR1 MNHEY and CDR2 SMNVEV (reference sequence). This CDR3 has 15 residues. This chain's CDR3 is CASSLSTSGGSGQYF. CDR3 sequence (DNA): TGTGCCAGCAGTTTATCGACTAGCGGGGGGTCAGGGCAGTACTTC.

The chain employs TRBV27 and TRBJ2-7; weak D call: TRBD2 (6 bases). The CDR3 is 16 residues long. Germline CDR1 MNHEY, CDR2 SMNVEV (reference sequence). V lost 6 bases and J 3 bases, leaving 21 bases between the germline ends. The CDR3 spells CASSRLSQRANYEQYF. The DNA of the CDR3 is TGTGCCAGCAGCCGACTCAGCCAGCGGGCCAACTACGAGCAGTACTTC.

V is TRBV7-9 and J is TRBJ2-5, with D uncertain. The CDR3 runs 14 residues. Germline V gene sequence: CDR1 SEHNR, CDR2 FQNEAQ (reference sequence). V lost 4 bases and J lost 4, with 13 bases in between. CDR3 sequence: CASSSDTRRETQYF. The CDR3 bases are TGTGCCAGCAGCTCTGACACCCGGAGAGAGACCCAGTACTTC.

V gene TRBV5-4 combines with J gene TRBJ1-4; D uncertain. V was trimmed by 0 bases and J by 8 bases, leaving 11 bases between them. Per the germline V gene, CDR1 is SGHNT and CDR2 is YYREEE (reference sequence). The CDR3 contains 14 residues. Here the CDR3 reads CASSLDRPGEKLFF. CDR3 coding DNA: TGTGCCAGCAGCTTGGACCGGCCGGGAGAAAAACTGTTTTTT.

The CDR3 sequence: CASSQDRAGGYNEQFF. The CDR3, as DNA: TGCGCCAGCAGCCAAGATAGGGCGGGGGGGTACAATGAGCAGTTCTTC. The gene calls are TRBV4-1 and TRBJ2-1; TRBD2 aligns across 9 bases. There are 16 residues in the CDR3. From germline, CDR1 is MGHRA and CDR2 YSYEKL. J was trimmed by 4 bases and V by 0 bases; bases with no gene match: 4.

The chain has TRBV6-6 and TRBJ2-5; D unclear. The V gene's germline CDR1 is MNHNY and CDR2 SVGAGI (reference sequence). V dropped 0 bases and J dropped 5 bases, with 7 bases sitting between them. The CDR3 loop spans 13 amino acids. This CDR3 reads CASSYSIGETQYF. As DNA, the CDR3 is TGTGCCAGCAGTTACTCGATCGGGGAGACCCAGTACTTC.

This clone has only one observation. The chain employs TRBV28 and TRBJ1-2, with a tentative D call TRBD1 (6 bases). Trimming shortened V by 3 bases and J by 7 bases, and 9 bases separated the two germline ends. CDR1 and CDR2 from the germline V gene are MDHEN and SYDVKM. There are 12 residues in the CDR3. The CDR3 coding sequence is TGTGCCAGCAGTTTGGAGGGGGGTGGCTACACCTTC. This translates into CASSLEGGGYTF.

The gene calls are TRBV5-1 and TRBJ1-5; D ambiguous. Trimming removed 4 bases from V and 2 bases from J, with 10 bases in between. The CDR3 runs to 14 residues. Germline values: CDR1 SGHRS, CDR2 YFSETQ. CDR3 amino acids: CASSDGVGNQPQHF. CDR3 sequence (DNA): TGCGCCAGCAGCGACGGGGTAGGCAATCAGCCCCAGCATTTT.